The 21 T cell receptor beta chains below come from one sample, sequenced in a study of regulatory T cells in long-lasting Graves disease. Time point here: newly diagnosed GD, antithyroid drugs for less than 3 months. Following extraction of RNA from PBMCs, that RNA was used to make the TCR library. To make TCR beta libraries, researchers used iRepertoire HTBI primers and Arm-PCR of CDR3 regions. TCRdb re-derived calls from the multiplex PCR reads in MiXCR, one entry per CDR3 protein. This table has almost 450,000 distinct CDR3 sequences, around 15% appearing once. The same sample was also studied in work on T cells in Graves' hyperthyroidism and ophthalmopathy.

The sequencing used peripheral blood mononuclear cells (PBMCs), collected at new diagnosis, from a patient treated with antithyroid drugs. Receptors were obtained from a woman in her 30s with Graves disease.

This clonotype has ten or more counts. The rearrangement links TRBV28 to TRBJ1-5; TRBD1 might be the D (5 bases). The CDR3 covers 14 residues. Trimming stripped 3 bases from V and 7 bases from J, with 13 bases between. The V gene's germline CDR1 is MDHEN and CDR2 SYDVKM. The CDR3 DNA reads TGTGCCAGCAGTTTTTCCGTCCGGGGCCAGCCCCAGCATTTT. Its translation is CASSFSVRGQPQHF. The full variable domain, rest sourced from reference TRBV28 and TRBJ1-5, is DVKVTQSSRYLVKRTGEKVFLECVQDMDHENMFWYRQDPGLGLRLIYFSYDVKMKEKGDIPEGYSVSREKKERFSLILESASTNQTSMYLCASSFSVRGQPQHFGDGTRLSIL.

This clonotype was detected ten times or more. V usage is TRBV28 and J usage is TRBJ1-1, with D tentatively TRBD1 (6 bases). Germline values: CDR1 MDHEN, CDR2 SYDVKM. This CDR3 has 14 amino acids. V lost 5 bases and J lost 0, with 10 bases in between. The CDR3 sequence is CASSKGQLNTEAFF. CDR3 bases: TGTGCCAGCAGTAAGGGACAATTGAACACTGAAGCTTTCTTT.

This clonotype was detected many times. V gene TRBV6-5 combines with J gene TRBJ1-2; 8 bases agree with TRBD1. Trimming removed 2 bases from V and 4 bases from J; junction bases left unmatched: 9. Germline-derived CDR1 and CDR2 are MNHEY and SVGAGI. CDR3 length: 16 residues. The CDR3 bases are TGTGCCAGCAGTTACCATCACAGGGGGGGTTCCTATGGCTACACCTTC. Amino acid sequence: CASSYHHRGGSYGYTF.

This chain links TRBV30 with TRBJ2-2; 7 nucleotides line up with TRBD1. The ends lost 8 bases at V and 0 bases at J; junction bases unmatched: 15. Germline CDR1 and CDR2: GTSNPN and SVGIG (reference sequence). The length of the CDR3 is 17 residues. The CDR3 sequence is CARTRQGLTTNTGELFF. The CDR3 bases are TGTGCCAGGACTCGACAGGGCCTAACAACGAACACCGGGGAGCTGTTTTTT.

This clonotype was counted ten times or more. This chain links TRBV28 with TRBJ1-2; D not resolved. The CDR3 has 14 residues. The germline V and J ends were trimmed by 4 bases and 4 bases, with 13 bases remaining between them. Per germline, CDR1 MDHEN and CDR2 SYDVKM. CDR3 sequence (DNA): TGTGCCAGCAGTTCCCACAGAGACGGCTATGGCTACACCTTC. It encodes CASSSHRDGYGYTF.

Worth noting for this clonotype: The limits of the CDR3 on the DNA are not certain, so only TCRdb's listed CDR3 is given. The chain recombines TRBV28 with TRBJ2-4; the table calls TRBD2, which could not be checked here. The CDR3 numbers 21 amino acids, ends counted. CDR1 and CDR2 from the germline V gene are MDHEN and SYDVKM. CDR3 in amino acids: CASSPGPSYEQYFGPATFQYF.

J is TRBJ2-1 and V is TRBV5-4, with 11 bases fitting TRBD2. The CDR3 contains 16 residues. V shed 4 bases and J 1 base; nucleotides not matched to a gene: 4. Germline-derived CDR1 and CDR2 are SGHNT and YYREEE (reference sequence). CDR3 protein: CASSRGLAESYNEQFF. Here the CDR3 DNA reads TGTGCCAGCAGCCGGGGACTAGCGGAATCCTACAATGAGCAGTTCTTC.

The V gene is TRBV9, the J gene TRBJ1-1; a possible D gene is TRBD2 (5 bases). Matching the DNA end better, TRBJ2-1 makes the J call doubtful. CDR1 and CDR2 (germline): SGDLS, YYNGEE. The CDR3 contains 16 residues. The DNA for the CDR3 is TGTGCCAGCAGCGTGGGCGGGCGGGTCAAGGAGGCTGAGCAGTTCTTC. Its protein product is CASSVGGRVKEAEQFF.

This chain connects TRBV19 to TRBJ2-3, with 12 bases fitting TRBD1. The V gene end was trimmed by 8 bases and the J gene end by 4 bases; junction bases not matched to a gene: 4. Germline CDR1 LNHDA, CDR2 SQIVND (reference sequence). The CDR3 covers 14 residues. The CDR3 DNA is TGTGCCAGTGCCGGGACAGGGGGCCCAGATACGCAGTATTTT. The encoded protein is CASAGTGGPDTQYF.

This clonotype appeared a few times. The CDR3 region has the DNA TGTGCCAGTAGTATGATCGGACAGCTACTACCTCAGCCCCAGCATTTT. It translates to CASSMIGQLLPQPQHF. This rearrangement joins TRBV19 to TRBJ1-5; perhaps TRBD1 as D (6 bases). Looked up from germline, CDR1 is LNHDA and CDR2 is SQIVND (reference sequence). Trimming pared 3 bases from V and 6 bases from J, leaving 18 bases between. This CDR3 region has 16 residues.

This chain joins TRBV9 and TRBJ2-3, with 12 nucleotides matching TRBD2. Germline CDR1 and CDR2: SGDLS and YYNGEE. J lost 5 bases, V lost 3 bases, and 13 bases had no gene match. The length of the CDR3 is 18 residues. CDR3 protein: CASSGRVDLAGGKDTQYF. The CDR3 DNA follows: TGTGCCAGCAGCGGGAGAGTAGATCTAGCGGGAGGGAAAGATACGCAGTATTTT. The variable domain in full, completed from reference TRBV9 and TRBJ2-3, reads DSGVTQTPKHLITATGQRVTLRCSPRSGDLSVYWYQQSLDQGLQFLIQYYNGEERAKGNILERFSAQQFPDLHSELNLSSLELGDSALYFCASSGRVDLAGGKDTQYFGPGTRLTVL.

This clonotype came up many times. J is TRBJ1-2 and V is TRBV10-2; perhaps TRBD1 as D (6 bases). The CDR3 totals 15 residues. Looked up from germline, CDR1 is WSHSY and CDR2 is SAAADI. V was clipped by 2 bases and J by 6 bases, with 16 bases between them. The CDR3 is CASSETGSSMDGYTF. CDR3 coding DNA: TGCGCCAGCAGTGAGACAGGGTCTTCGATGGATGGCTACACCTTC.

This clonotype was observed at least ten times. The CDR3 nucleotides are TGCAGTGCTCCCCGTAACAGGCGCTATGGCTACACCTTC. Translating it yields CSAPRNRRYGYTF. This sequence joins TRBV20-1 and TRBJ1-2, with D possibly TRBD1 on 5 matching bases. This CDR3 region has 13 residues. Germline CDR1 DFQATT, CDR2 SNEGSKA (reference sequence). Trimming stripped 5 bases from V and 4 bases from J, with 14 bases between.

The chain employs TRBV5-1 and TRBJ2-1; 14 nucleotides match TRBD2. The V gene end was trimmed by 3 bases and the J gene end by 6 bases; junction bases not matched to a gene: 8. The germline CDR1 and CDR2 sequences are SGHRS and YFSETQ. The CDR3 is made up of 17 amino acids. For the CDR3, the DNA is TGCGCCAGCAGCTCGGTTAAGACTAGCGGGAGGGTCAATGAGCAGTTCTTC. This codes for CASSSVKTSGRVNEQFF.

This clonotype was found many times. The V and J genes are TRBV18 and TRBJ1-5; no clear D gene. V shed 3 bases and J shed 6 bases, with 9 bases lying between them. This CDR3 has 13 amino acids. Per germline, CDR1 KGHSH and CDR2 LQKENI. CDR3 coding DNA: TGTGCCAGCTCACCGGACGCGTCTCAGCCCCAGCATTTT. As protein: CASSPDASQPQHF.

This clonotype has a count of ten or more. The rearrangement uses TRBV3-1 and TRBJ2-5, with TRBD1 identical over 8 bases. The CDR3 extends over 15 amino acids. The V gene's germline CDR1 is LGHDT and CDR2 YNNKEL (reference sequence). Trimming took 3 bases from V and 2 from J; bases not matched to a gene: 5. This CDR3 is CASSQPTGGQETQYF. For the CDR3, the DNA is TGTGCCAGCAGCCAGCCCACAGGGGGGCAAGAGACCCAGTACTTC.

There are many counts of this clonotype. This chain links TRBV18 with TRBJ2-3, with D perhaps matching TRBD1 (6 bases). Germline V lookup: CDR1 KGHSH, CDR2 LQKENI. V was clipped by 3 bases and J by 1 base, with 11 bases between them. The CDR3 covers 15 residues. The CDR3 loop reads CASSPQGLRTDTQYF. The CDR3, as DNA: TGTGCCAGCTCACCGCAGGGGCTCCGCACAGATACGCAGTATTTT.

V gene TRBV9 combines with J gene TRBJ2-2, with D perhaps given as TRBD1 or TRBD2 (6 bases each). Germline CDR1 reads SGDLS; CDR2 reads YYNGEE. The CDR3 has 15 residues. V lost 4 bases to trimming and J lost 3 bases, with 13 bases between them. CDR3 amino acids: CASSQGGWDTGELFF. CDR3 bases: TGTGCCAGCAGCCAAGGGGGGTGGGACACCGGGGAGCTGTTTTTT.

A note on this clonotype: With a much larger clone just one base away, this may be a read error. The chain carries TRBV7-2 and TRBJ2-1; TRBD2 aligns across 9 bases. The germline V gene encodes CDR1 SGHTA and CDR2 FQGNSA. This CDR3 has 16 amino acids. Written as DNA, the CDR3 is TGTGCCAGCAGCTTAGAGGGCGCGGGGACTAGCAATGATCAGTTCTTC. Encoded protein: CASSLEGAGTSNDQFF. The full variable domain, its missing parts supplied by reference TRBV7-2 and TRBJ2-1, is GAGVSQSPSNKVTEKGKDVELRCDPISGHTALYWYRQSLGQGLEFLIYFQGNSAPDKSGLPSDRFSAERTGGSVSTLTIQRTQQEDSAVYLCASSLEGAGTSNDQFFGPGTRLTVL.

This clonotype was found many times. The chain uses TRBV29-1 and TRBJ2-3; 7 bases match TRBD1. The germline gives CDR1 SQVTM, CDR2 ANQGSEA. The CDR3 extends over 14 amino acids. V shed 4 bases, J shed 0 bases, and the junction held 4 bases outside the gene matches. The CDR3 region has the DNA TGCAGCGTTGTAGGGGGCGGGAGCACAGATACGCAGTATTTT. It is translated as CSVVGGGSTDTQYF.

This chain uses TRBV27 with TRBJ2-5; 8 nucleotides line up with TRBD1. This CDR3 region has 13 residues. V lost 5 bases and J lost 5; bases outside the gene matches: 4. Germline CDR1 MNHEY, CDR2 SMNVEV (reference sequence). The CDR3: CASSRQGWETQYF. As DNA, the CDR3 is TGTGCCAGCAGTAGACAGGGGTGGGAGACCCAGTACTTC.